The T cell receptor (beta chain) under discussion was sequenced for a study of cytomegalovirus exposure and HLA in healthy donors (dated by TCRdb to about 2017). Concerning the study at large: According to an earlier analysis of 587 of the donors, about 190 million T cells yielded over 90 million unique TCR beta sequences and about 280 Gb of sequence data. A few DR-DQ haplotypes were handled as single units for association and clustering because linkage in the cohort was strong. In a later genetic analysis, genome-wide SNP genotypes for about three fifths of the 666 donors were used, and that subset was treated as a discovery cohort. To predict cytomegalovirus infection status, the study brought together high-throughput TCR immunosequencing, statistical association of individual TCRs with disease status, and machine learning. The study aimed to test whether cataloging public T cell receptors could reveal signatures of past pathogen exposure. Among the roughly 400 genotyped donors, more than 70% belonged to the genetic ancestry cluster associated with self-reported Caucasian donors. Class I and class II HLA loci were covered by the typing at four-digit resolution. In addition to the first cohort of hundreds of subjects, a separate validation cohort of 120 different subjects was used. Among some 410 genotyped donors of the cohort, an average of around 220,000 unique TCR beta nucleotide sequences was sequenced per donor, of which 15% to 20% were non-productive. The number of typed donors differed by locus: about 629-630 for A, B, C, DRB1 and DQB1; some 540 for DQA1; approximately 600 for DPA1; and around 490 for DPB1. Rather than using new phenotypic data, the later analysis identified candidate immune exposures from TCR beta sequences and from how often those sequences occurred across donors. Alongside the repertoire data, information on donor age, sex, ethnicity and CMV serostatus was compiled. An early release covering 550 to 700 HLA-typed donors comprised about 300 gigabases of sequencing data and around 86 million unique TCR sequences. The study profiled the T cell repertoires of about 720 subjects by immunosequencing and related them to cytomegalovirus serostatus. To decide whether each TCR beta V gene segment behaved as functional or pseudogenic, an earlier analysis of approximately 620 of the donors relied on high-throughput TCR beta sequencing. A later analysis re-examined previously published TCR beta repertoires from over 500 donors and added high-resolution HLA genotyping to investigate patterns of TCR occurrence. All discovery cohort repertoires had been generated using a single sequencing platform. Results and caveats for the whole study, not just this receptor: Roughly uniform sequencing depth across donors was assumed in presence/absence analyses, although this assumption may not hold. A group of highly shared sequence variants was considered likely to be a technical artifact of the sequencing pipeline. A few of the identified cytomegalovirus-associated TCR beta chains were confirmed in vitro to be specific for cytomegalovirus antigens. Strong co-occurrence of HLA alleles, especially DR and DQ, made assigning TCR associations to individual alleles difficult. Linkage disequilibrium might explain the correlated functional status among segregating V segments, but an unknown experimental factor could not be ruled out. The classifier was reported to diagnose cytomegalovirus status with high specificity and sensitivity in both the original and validation cohorts. In a later analysis, HLA-associated TCR beta chains showed more clonal expansion and lower generation probabilities than non-associated chains that were equally common. A total of 150 or so TCR beta chains were listed by the study as associated with cytomegalovirus. Because the 87-base-pair reads could not distinguish some IMGT-functional V segments, including TRBV6-2 and TRBV6-3, those segments were excluded. Specific HLA alleles were associated with 15,000 to 20,000 TCR beta sequences at a false discovery rate of 0.05 in a later analysis. Several of the top co-occurrence clusters appeared to be linked to parvovirus B19, influenza, CMV and Epstein-Barr virus, according to a later analysis. In a later analysis, TCR association rates were found to vary across HLA loci, with the most associated TCRs seen for DRB1 alleles and the fewest for HLA-C alleles. In a later genetic analysis, a missense DCLRE1C variant was associated with V-gene and J-gene trimming of TCR beta chains, and the association was replicated in an independent cohort. A further reported finding was that TCR beta sequences accurately predicted the HLA-A and HLA-B alleles for most subjects in the first cohort. The authors suggested that the approach could potentially be generalized to other disease states and immunological phenotypes. A later analysis found that most CMV-associated TCR beta chains appeared HLA-restricted, with HLA associations seemingly driven largely by CMV exposure. In an earlier analysis of roughly 560 of the donors, most TCR beta V segments were observed in productive rearrangements about 90% or about 30% of the time, broadly matching IMGT annotations. The only immune exposure information available for the cohort was CMV serostatus. The cohort was sequenced for TCR beta chains only, and without alpha or paired-chain data the features that could be detected were limited. While some public TCRs were present in many individuals, most TCR sequences turned up only very rarely across donors. Because counts were too low, some 17 rarely observed V segments, including chromosome 9 orphons, were excluded from the earlier analysis of 587 of the donors. A later genetic analysis reported fewer N-insertions in productive TCRs among donors in an Asian-associated ancestry cluster than the roughly 700-donor mean. Because some donors lacked HLA typing at each locus, the association tests relied only on the typed subset.

Reading from cysteine to phenylalanine, the CDR3 counts 16 amino acids. Only the CDR3 DNA is retained, 48 bases long and in frame from the first base. Reading the germline V gene gives CDR1 SGDLS and CDR2 YYNGEE. V is reduced by 0 bases and J by 0 bases, leaving a spacing of 10 bases between them. Library preparation employed the immunoSEQ multiplex PCR assay. A mixture of 60 forward primers for TCR Vbeta segments and 13 reverse primers for TCR Jbeta segments was used in the multiplex PCR. A multiplex PCR assay on genomic DNA amplified the CDR3 region of rearranged TCR beta genes. The Illumina HiSeq System was used to sequence the amplified TCR beta libraries as 87-base-pair reads. The authors' analysis ran thus. A later analysis counted approximately 84 million unique TCR beta chains across the 666 repertoires, and about 10 million of these chains were shared by at least two donors. To remove PCR and sequencing errors, raw reads were error-corrected and collapsed into unique sequences using a nearest-neighbor algorithm that merged closely related sequences. CDR3 sequences were aligned to IMGT reference sequences to assign V, D and J gene segments. For a sequence to be retained, a match of at least six nucleotides to both a V gene segment and a J gene segment was required. A rearrangement was called productive if the CDR3 had no stop codons and remained in frame with V and J, and every other rearrangement was called non-productive. CDR3 was defined by IMGT convention, running from the second conserved V-encoded cysteine to the conserved J-encoded phenylalanine. The earlier analysis of 587 of the donors excluded sequences that lacked an unambiguous match to a single V gene segment. In an earlier analysis of about 590 of the donors, a V segment was called functional when productive rearrangements were above 56.7%, and segregating when the standard deviation between donors exceeded 5%. A statistical classification framework was built to diagnose cytomegalovirus status from the catalog of TCR beta chain sequences. In a later analysis, V and J genes were assigned by comparing TCR nucleotide sequences against IMGT/GENE-DB human TR gene sequences. The TCRdist pipeline was used in a later analysis to assign CDR3 sequences and most-parsimonious VDJ recombination scenarios. A later analysis defined each TCR beta chain by its CDR3 amino acid sequence plus V-gene family, and excluded reads lacking a unique V-gene family. To address suspected cross-contamination and a sequencing artifact, a later analysis removed roughly 640 highly shared, low-generation-probability nucleotide sequences. A later analysis calculated a clonal expansion index for each public chain from normalized within-repertoire ranks of inferred template counts. Generation probabilities in a later analysis came from a VDJ recombination model fitted to out-of-frame rearrangements, and those results were checked against IGoR. In a later analysis, TCR-TCR, TCR-HLA and TCR-CMV co-occurrence was scored with hypergeometric tests, and a repertoire-size bias correction was applied to TCR pairs. False discovery rates were estimated in a later analysis by permuting HLA or CMV assignments 20 times. In a later analysis, co-occurring TCRs were grouped with DBSCAN, and TCRdist sequence similarity was added when clustering was performed within HLA-allele-positive subsets. Repertoires with fewer than 30,000 or more than 120,000 public chains, plus five repertoires with anomalous nucleotide sharing, were excluded from co-occurrence clustering. The table was pulled from immuneACCESS by TCRdb, which kept in-frame rearrangements only. Such tables lose some clones; where checked, under half of the loss comes from unresolved V genes, and the rest has no known cause. Clone size and V and J calls were adopted from that table, with D and trimming inferred from the DNA. This sample has 100,000 to 150,000 clones in its table, and around two thirds of those were observed once. The ten largest account for less than 2.5% of the sample.

Comment on this clone: Its antigen remains undetermined. The input lacks base qualities; no much larger clone sits a single base away.

The cohort consisted of 670 or so healthy bone marrow donors. At the time of sampling, all cohort members were nominally healthy, though unrecorded immune exposures were likely present. The donor was CMV seronegative and was included in the group of hundreds of seronegative cohort members. Every donor gave a peripheral blood sample, and the peripheral blood mononuclear cells from that sample were used for TCR beta sequencing. Genomic DNA was extracted from the blood cell samples with the Qiagen DNeasy Blood Extraction Kit. Recombination linked TRBV9 to TRBJ2-1, and TRBD2 may be the D gene, going by 5 matching bases. This sequence originates from a woman aged 40 to 50 in good health and CMV-seronegative. Sequencing input: PBMCs. CDR3 loop: CASSVGTFSSYNEQFF. The DNA reads as follows: TGTGCCAGCAGCGTAGGGACTTTTTCCTCCTACAATGAGCAGTTCTTC.